The 20 T cell receptor beta chains listed next were all sequenced from one sample in a study of Tregs in tolerant kidney transplant recipients. Measured with immunoSEQ multiplex PCR; TCRdb has only the in-frame clones, and not every one. Seen here are 200,000 to 300,000 clones, about four fifths observed once, and the top ten hold less than 0.75%. Sequences were obtained from CD4+ T cells from blood. These receptors all stem from a human donor in good health.

The V and J genes are TRBV11-2 and TRBJ2-3; the D is unclear. CDR1 is SGHAT and CDR2 is FQNNGV in the germline V gene. V lost 0 bases and J 6 bases, leaving 7 bases between the germline ends. This CDR3 is built from 13 residues. In DNA form, the CDR3 reads TGTGCCAGCAGCTTAGATAAGACGGATACGCAGTATTTT. It codes for CASSLDKTDTQYF. Using reference TRBV11-2 and TRBJ2-3 for the parts outside the CDR3, the full variable domain is EAGVAQSPRYKIIEKRQSVAFWCNPISGHATLYWYQQILGQGPKLLIQFQNNGVVDDSQLPKDRFSAERLKGVDSTLKIQPAKLEDSAVYLCASSLDKTDTQYFGPGTRLTVL.

The chain carries TRBV5-4 and TRBJ1-5; D is uncertain. In germline, CDR1 is SGHNT, CDR2 YYREEE (reference sequence). The CDR3 is 13 residues long. Trimming shortened V by 2 bases and J by 2 bases, and 5 bases separated the two germline ends. CDR3 region: CASSFGGNQPQHF. Written as DNA, the CDR3 is TGTGCCAGCAGCTTTGGCGGCAATCAGCCCCAGCATTTT.

CDR3 amino acids: CASSFWGDSNQPQHF. The DNA for the CDR3 is TGTGCCAGCAGTTTTTGGGGAGATAGCAATCAGCCCCAGCATTTT. This rearrangement joins TRBV27 to TRBJ1-5; D is uncertain. From germline, CDR1 is MNHEY and CDR2 SMNVEV (reference sequence). The CDR3 consists of 15 residues. V dropped 3 bases and J dropped 0 bases, with 9 bases sitting between them.

The V call is TRBV10-3, the J call TRBJ2-3; D gene ambiguous. Germline lookup yields CDR1 ENHRY and CDR2 SYGVKD. The CDR3 contains 11 residues. V was trimmed by 2 bases and J by 9 bases, leaving 6 bases between them. The CDR3 is CAISEPGTQYF. CDR3 nucleotides: TGTGCCATCAGTGAGCCCGGGACGCAGTATTTT.

The rearrangement joins TRBV19 to TRBJ2-3, with 11 bases fitting TRBD2. Per the germline V gene, CDR1 is LNHDA and CDR2 is SQIVND (reference sequence). The V segment lost 5 bases and the J segment 6 bases; nucleotides outside the gene matches: 10. The CDR3 sequence is 16 residues long. DNA of the CDR3: TGTGCCAGTAGTGATAAACTAGCGGGAGTAGGGGATACGCAGTATTTT. It specifies CASSDKLAGVGDTQYF.

The genes are TRBV7-9 and TRBJ2-7; 9 positions match TRBD1. The CDR3 runs 13 residues. Germline CDR1 reads SEHNR; CDR2 reads FQNEAQ (reference sequence). Trimming removed 8 bases from V and 1 base from J; junction bases left unmatched: 3. CDR3 loop: CASSGQGSYEQYF. Here the CDR3 DNA reads TGTGCCAGCTCCGGACAGGGGTCCTACGAGCAGTACTTC.

This clone was counted a single time. The chain combines TRBV5-1 with TRBJ2-5, with D tentatively TRBD2 (6 bases). The CDR3 extends over 16 amino acids. V was pared by 4 bases and J by 5 bases, with 21 bases between. The germline gives CDR1 SGHRS, CDR2 YFSETQ. The CDR3 protein is CASSQRFRGLAETQYF. The CDR3 region has the DNA TGCGCCAGCAGCCAGCGTTTTCGGGGGTTAGCGGAGACCCAGTACTTC. Full variable domain (outside the CDR3, taken from reference TRBV5-1 and TRBJ2-5): KAGVTQTPRYLIKTRGQQVTLSCSPISGHRSVSWYQQTPGQGLQFLFEYFSETQRNKGNFPGRFSGRQFSNSRSEMNVSTLELGDSALYLCASSQRFRGLAETQYFGPGTRLLVL.

The chain has TRBV19 and TRBJ2-1; 9 bases agree with TRBD2. Germline V gene lookup returns CDR1 LNHDA and CDR2 SQIVND (reference sequence). V was clipped by 9 bases and J by 7 bases; unmatched bases: 13. The CDR3 is made up of 15 amino acids. CDR3 region: CASHSGRISGNEQFF. The CDR3 region has the DNA TGTGCCAGCCATAGCGGGAGAATCTCAGGGAATGAGCAGTTCTTC.

The V and J genes are TRBV5-1 and TRBJ2-1, with 12 bases fitting TRBD2. Germline CDR1 reads SGHRS; CDR2 reads YFSETQ. This CDR3 comprises 17 residues. Germline trimming cut 2 bases from V and 7 bases from J; bases unmatched to any gene: 10. CDR3 residues: CASSFSSLAGGGNEQFF. CDR3 sequence (DNA): TGCGCCAGCAGCTTCTCCTCTCTAGCGGGAGGGGGAAATGAGCAGTTCTTC.

This chain joins TRBV4-1 and TRBJ2-7; tentatively, D is TRBD1 or TRBD2 (5 bases each). Per germline, CDR1 MGHRA and CDR2 YSYEKL. There are 15 residues in the CDR3. V was clipped by 0 bases and J by 5 bases, with 14 bases between them. Here the CDR3 reads CASSQEGQGDNEQYF. The CDR3 nucleotides are TGCGCCAGCAGCCAAGAAGGCCAGGGAGATAACGAGCAGTACTTC.

The chain combines TRBV6-1 with TRBJ2-2; tentatively, D is TRBD1 (5 bases). The V and J ends lost 7 bases and 2 bases respectively, with 11 bases between them. Germline V gene lookup returns CDR1 MNHNS and CDR2 SASEGT. The CDR3 is 14 residues long. The CDR3 sequence: CASTGQRNTGELFF. The CDR3, as DNA: TGTGCCAGCACCGGACAAAGAAACACCGGGGAGCTGTTTTTT.

On this clone: The junction departs from germline at one end; a sequencing error may be responsible. The rearrangement joins TRBV19 to TRBJ1-5; D is undetermined. This CDR3 region has 14 residues. Per the germline V gene, CDR1 is LNHDA and CDR2 is SQIVND (reference sequence). CDR3 protein: CASSIRDSNQPQHF. The CDR3 region has the DNA TGTGCCAGTAGTATCCGGGATAGCAATCAGCCCCAACATTTT.

The V gene is TRBV5-4, the J gene TRBJ1-2; D perhaps matches TRBD1 (6 bases). The CDR3 loop spans 15 amino acids. Germline V CDR1 and CDR2: SGHNT, YYREEE (reference sequence). V was pared by 5 bases and J by 5 bases, with 19 bases between. CDR3 in amino acids: CASRAPGGSGYGYTF. DNA of the CDR3: TGTGCCAGCAGGGCGCCCGGGGGCAGCGGGTATGGCTACACCTTC.

The rearrangement links TRBV28 to TRBJ2-5, with D tentatively TRBD1 or TRBD2 (5 bases each). V dropped 5 bases and J dropped 5 bases, with 9 bases sitting between them. Germline CDR1 is MDHEN and CDR2 is SYDVKM. This CDR3 has 12 amino acids. The CDR3 DNA reads as TGTGCCAGCAGTCAGGGCGGGGAGACCCAGTACTTC. Protein sequence: CASSQGGETQYF.

The V gene is TRBV18, the J gene TRBJ2-5, with 10 bases identical to TRBD2. Germline assignment: CDR1 KGHSH and CDR2 LQKENI. The CDR3 is 15 residues long. The V gene end was trimmed by 6 bases and the J gene end by 5 bases; junction bases not matched to a gene: 9. CDR3 bases: TGTGCCAGCTCCCAAGCGGGAGGGCCAGGGGAGACCCAGTACTTC. It is translated as CASSQAGGPGETQYF. Complete variable domain (other parts from reference TRBV18 and TRBJ2-5): NAGVMQNPRHLVRRRGQEARLRCSPMKGHSHVYWYRQLPEEGLKFMVYLQKENIIDESGMPKERFSAEFPKEGPSILRIQQVVRGDSAAYFCASSQAGGPGETQYFGPGTRLLVL.

The chain employs TRBV5-1 and TRBJ1-3, with 8 positions matching TRBD1. This CDR3 has 16 amino acids. V trimming: 4 bases; J trimming: 2 bases; junction bases outside the gene matches: 8. Looked up from germline, CDR1 is SGHRS and CDR2 is YFSETQ. CDR3 sequence (DNA): TGCGCCAGCAGCGGGGGCGCAGGGGGCGCTGGAAACACCATATATTTT. It translates to CASSGGAGGAGNTIYF. Full variable domain (missing parts from reference TRBV5-1 and TRBJ1-3): KAGVTQTPRYLIKTRGQQVTLSCSPISGHRSVSWYQQTPGQGLQFLFEYFSETQRNKGNFPGRFSGRQFSNSRSEMNVSTLELGDSALYLCASSGGAGGAGNTIYFGEGSWLTVV.

V is TRBV30 and J is TRBJ1-6; TRBD1 matches 7 bases. The CDR3 covers 14 residues. CDR1 GTSNPN and CDR2 SVGIG come from the germline V gene (reference sequence). V lost 0 bases to trimming and J lost 10 bases; unmatched junction nucleotides: 6. CDR3 sequence: CAWSVPGGRSPLHF. The DNA for the CDR3 is TGTGCCTGGAGTGTCCCAGGGGGAAGATCACCCCTCCACTTT.

The genes are TRBV6-5 and TRBJ1-1; D is possibly TRBD1 (5 bases). V was clipped by 0 bases and J by 0 bases, with 8 bases between them. This CDR3 has 15 residues. The germline V gene encodes CDR1 MNHEY and CDR2 SVGAGI. In nucleotides, the CDR3 is TGTGCCAGCAGTTACTCGGGACGGATGAACACTGAAGCTTTCTTT. It yields the protein CASSYSGRMNTEAFF.

The gene calls are TRBV11-2 and TRBJ1-1; D ambiguous. The CDR3 sequence is 13 residues long. V shed 4 bases and J shed 1 base, with 7 bases lying between them. Germline values: CDR1 SGHAT, CDR2 FQNNGV. The CDR3 DNA reads TGTGCCAGCAGCTCCCCGTGGAACACTGAAGCTTTCTTT. Encoded protein: CASSSPWNTEAFF.

The V gene is TRBV7-6, the J gene TRBJ2-3; D may correspond to TRBD1 or TRBD2 (5 bases each). CDR3 length equals 16 residues. V lost 6 bases and J lost 4, with 20 bases in between. Germline-derived CDR1 and CDR2 are SGHVS and FNYEAQ. The CDR3 spells CASREMGVALADTQYF. Written as DNA, the CDR3 is TGTGCCAGCAGGGAAATGGGGGTGGCATTGGCAGATACGCAGTATTTT.